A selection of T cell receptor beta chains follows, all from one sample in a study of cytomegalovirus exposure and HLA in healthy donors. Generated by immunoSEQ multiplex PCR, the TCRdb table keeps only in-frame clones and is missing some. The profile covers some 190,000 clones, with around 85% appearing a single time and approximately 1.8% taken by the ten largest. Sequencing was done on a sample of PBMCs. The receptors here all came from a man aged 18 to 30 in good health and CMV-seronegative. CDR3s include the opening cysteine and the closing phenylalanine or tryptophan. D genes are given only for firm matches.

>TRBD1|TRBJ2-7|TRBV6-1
CASRAGTDYEQYF
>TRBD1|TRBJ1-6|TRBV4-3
CASSQDDRVPPLHF
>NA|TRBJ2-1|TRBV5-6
CAAHYPDSDEQFF
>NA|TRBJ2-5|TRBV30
CAWGPSKGFAETQYF
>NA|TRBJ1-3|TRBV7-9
CASSSGGGNTIYF
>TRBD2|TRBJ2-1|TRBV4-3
CASSHLGLAFHNEQFF
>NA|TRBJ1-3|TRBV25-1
CASRLTGGNTIYF
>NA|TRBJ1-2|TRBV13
CASSLGRARGYTF
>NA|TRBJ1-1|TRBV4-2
CASSQALLNTEAFF
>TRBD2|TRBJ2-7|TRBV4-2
CASSQDGSGRPEQYF
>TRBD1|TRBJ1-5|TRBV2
CASSWDRGYQPQHF
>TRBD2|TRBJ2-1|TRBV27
CASSLAGAGVGEQFF
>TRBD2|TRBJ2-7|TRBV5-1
CASALAGGRLFEEQYF
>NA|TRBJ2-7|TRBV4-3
CASSQDLQARYKQYF
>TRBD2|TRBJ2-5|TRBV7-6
CASSPLAGASQETQYF
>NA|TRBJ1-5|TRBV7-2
CASSFRGNQPQHF
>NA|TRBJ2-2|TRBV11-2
CASSLEPYRGTGELFF
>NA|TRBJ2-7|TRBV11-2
CASSPRSYEQYF
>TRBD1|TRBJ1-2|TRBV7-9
CSSSQPQTGGEDYGYTF